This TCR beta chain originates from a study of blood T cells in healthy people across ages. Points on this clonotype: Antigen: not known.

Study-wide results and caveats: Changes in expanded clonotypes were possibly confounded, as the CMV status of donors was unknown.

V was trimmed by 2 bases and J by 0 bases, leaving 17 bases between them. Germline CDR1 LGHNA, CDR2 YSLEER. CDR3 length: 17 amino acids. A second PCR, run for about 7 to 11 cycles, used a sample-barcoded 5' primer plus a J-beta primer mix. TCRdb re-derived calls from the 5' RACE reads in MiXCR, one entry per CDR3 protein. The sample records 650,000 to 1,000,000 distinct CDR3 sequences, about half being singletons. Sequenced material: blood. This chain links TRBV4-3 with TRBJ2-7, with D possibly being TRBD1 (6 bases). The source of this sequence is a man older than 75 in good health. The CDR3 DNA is TGCGCCAGCAGCCAAACCGGGACAACGAGCCTCTCCTACGAGCAGTACTTC. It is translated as CASSQTGTTSLSYEQYF.